This TCR beta chain appears in the sequencing data of a study of T-cell memory formation after mild COVID-19. There are 15 residues in the CDR3. The V gene lost 3 bases and the J gene lost 3 bases, with 16 bases spanning the gap. From germline, CDR1 is SGHRS and CDR2 YFSETQ. TCRdb processed the 5' RACE reads anew with MiXCR; each CDR3 protein has one entry. The sample comprises about 270,000 distinct CDR3 sequences, 15% to 20% of which are singletons, and roughly 23% rests with the top ten. The V and J genes are TRBV5-1 and TRBJ2-7; a weak D match, TRBD1 (6 bases). The clonotype was recovered from a man aged 18 to 29 who had mild COVID-19 (a few samples of this study predate the infection). Cell type and time point are not known. The specimen was PBMCs or a T cell subset sorted from them (not recorded which). The CDR3 region is CASSSTGTSSYEQYF. As DNA, the CDR3 is TGCGCCAGCAGCTCAACAGGGACCTCCAGCTACGAGCAGTACTTC.